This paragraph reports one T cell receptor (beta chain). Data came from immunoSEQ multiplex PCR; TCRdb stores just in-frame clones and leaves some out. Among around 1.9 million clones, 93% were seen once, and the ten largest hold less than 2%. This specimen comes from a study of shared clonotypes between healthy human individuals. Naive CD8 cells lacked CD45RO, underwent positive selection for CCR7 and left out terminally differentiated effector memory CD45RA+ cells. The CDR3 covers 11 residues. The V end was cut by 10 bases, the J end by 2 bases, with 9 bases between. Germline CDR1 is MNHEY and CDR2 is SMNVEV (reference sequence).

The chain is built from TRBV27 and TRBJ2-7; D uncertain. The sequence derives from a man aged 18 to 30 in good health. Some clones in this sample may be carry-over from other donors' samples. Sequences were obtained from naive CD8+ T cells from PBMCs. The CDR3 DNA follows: TGTGCCACCGTTGGAGCCTACGAGCAGTACTTC. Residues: CATVGAYEQYF.